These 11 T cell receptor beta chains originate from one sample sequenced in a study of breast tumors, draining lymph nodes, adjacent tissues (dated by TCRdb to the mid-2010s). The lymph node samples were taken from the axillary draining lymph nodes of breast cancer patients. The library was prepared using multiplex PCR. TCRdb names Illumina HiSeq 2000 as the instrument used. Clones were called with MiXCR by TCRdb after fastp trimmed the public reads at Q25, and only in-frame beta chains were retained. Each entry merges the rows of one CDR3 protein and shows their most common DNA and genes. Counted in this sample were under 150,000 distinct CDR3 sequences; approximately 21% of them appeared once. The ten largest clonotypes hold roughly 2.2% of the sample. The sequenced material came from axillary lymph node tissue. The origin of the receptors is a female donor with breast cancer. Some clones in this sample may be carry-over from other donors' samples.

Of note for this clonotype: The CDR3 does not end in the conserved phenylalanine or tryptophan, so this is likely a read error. As DNA, the CDR3 is TGTGCCAGCAGGGGGATCCTGGGGGTGCAGGACAATGAGCAGTTCCTC. It yields the protein CASRGILGVQDNEQFL. The V and J genes are TRBV28 and TRBJ2-1; D possibly uses TRBD1 or TRBD2 (5 bases each). The CDR3 runs 16 residues. Trimming left V 6 bases short and J 5 bases short, with 20 bases between. CDR1 and CDR2 (germline): MDHEN, SYDVKM.

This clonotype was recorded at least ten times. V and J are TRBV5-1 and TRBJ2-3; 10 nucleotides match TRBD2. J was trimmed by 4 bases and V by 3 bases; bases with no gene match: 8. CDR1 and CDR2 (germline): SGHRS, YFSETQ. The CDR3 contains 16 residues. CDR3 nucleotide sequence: TGCGCCAGCAGCTCTAAAGCGGGAGGGCGGGCAGATACGCAGTATTTT. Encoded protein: CASSSKAGGRADTQYF.

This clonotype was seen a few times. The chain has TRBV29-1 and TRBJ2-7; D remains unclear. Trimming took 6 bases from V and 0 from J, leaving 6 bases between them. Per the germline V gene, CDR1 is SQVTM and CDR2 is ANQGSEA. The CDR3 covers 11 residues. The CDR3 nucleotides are TGCAGCGTCGGCCACTCCTACGAGCAGTACTTC. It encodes CSVGHSYEQYF.

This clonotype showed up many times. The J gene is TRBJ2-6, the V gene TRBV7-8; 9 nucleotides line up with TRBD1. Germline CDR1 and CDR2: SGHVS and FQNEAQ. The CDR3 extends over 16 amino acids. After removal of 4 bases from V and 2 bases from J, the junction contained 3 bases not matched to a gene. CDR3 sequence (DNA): TGTGCCAGCAGCTCAGGACAGGGGACTGGGGCCAACGTCCTGACTTTC. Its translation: CASSSGQGTGANVLTF.

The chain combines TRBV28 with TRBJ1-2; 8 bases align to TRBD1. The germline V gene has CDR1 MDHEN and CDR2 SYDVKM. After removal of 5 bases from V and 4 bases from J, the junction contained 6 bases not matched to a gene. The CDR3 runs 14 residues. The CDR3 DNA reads TGTGCCAGCAGTCCACATACAGGGGGCTATGGCTACACCTTC. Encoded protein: CASSPHTGGYGYTF.

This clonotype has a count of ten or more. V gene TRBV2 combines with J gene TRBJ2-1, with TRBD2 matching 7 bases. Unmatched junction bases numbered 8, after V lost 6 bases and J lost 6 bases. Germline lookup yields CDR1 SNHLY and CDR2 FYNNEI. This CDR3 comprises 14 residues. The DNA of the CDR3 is TGTGCCAGCAGGAGGGCTAGCGGACGCAATGAGCAGTTCTTC. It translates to CASRRASGRNEQFF.

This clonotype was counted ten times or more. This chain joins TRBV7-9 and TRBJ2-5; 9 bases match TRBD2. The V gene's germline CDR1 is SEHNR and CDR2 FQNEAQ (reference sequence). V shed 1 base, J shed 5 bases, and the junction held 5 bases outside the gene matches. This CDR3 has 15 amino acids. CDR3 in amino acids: CASSLGLADMETQYF. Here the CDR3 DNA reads TGTGCCAGCAGCTTAGGACTAGCGGACATGGAGACCCAGTACTTC.

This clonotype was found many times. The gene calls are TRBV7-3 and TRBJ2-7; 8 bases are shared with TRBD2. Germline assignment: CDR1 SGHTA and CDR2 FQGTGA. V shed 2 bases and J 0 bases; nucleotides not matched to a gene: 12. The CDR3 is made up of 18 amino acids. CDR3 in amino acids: CASSLFGRAYLSSYEQYF. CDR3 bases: TGTGCCAGCAGCTTATTCGGGAGGGCCTACTTGAGCTCCTACGAGCAGTACTTC.

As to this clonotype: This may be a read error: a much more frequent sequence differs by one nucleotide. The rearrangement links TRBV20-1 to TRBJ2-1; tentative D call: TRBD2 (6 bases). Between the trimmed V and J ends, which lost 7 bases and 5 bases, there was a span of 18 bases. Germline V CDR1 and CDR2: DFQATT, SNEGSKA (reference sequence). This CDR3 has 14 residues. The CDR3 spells CSGTGISGNNEQFF. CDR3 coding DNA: TGCAGTGGTACCGGGATTAGCGGAAACAATGAGCAGTTCTTC.

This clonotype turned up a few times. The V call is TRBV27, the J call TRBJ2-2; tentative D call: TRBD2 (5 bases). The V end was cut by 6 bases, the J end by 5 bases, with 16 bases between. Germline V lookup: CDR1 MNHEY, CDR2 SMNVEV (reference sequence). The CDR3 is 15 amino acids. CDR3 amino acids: CASRRVGARTGELFF. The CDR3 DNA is TGTGCCAGCAGGAGGGTGGGAGCGCGGACCGGGGAGCTGTTTTTT.

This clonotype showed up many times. Written as DNA, the CDR3 is TGCAGCGGGGGACTAGCGGGAGTCGGAGATACGCAGTATTTT. Protein sequence: CSGGLAGVGDTQYF. V is TRBV29-1 and J is TRBJ2-3; 14 bases agree with TRBD2. The V gene's germline CDR1 is SQVTM and CDR2 ANQGSEA. The CDR3 loop spans 14 amino acids. The ends lost 7 bases at V and 5 bases at J; junction bases unmatched: 5.